The following is a T cell receptor (beta chain) sequence with its context. Its antigen remains unidentified. The identical CDR3 is also encoded by other nucleotide sequences in the sample. This specimen comes from a study of beta chain features in type 1 diabetes. Study observations and caveats: In every one of the four CD4+ subsets, TCRB CDR3s were moderately but significantly shorter in Type 1 diabetes patients.

In germline, CDR1 is SGDLS, CDR2 YYNGEE. The CDR3 extends over 14 amino acids. V dropped 2 bases and J dropped 2 bases, with 8 bases sitting between them. The whole isolated RNA underwent reverse transcription, so sequencing captured expressed TCRB transcripts. Here immunoSEQ multiplex PCR was the method, and the copy in TCRdb shows in-frame clones only, minus some. The sample contains 500,000 to 650,000 clones, around an eighth of which appear only once. The rearrangement links TRBV9 to TRBJ1-3, with a possible D match to TRBD1 (5 bases). The receptor comes from a man aged 25-40 years with type 1 diabetes. The specimen was naive CD4+ T cells from blood. CDR3 sequence reads: CASSVGTAGNTIYF. The CDR3 bases are TGTGCCAGCAGCGTCGGGACGGCTGGAAACACCATATATTTT. The entire variable domain, with the rest obtained from reference TRBV9 and TRBJ1-3, is as follows: DSGVTQTPKHLITATGQRVTLRCSPRSGDLSVYWYQQSLDQGLQFLIQYYNGEERAKGNILERFSAQQFPDLHSELNLSSLELGDSALYFCASSVGTAGNTIYFGEGSWLTVV.